A selection of T cell receptor beta chains follows, all from one sample in a study of spatial heterogeneity in lung cancer. TCRdb reanalysed the 5' RACE reads using MiXCR and keeps one entry per CDR3 protein. The sample lists under 12,000 distinct CDR3 sequences, about 5.5% occurring once. The sequences come from lung tumor tissue, collected at surgery. The source is a male donor with early-stage non-small cell lung cancer. Each CDR3 is given with its conserved first and last residue. A D gene is named only where the DNA matches it firmly. Clone size appears in some rows only: once, few, many, or a class for an expanded clone.

>TRBJ2-1|TRBD2|many|TRBV4-2
TGTGCCAGCAGCCAAGATTGGACTAGCGGCTGGGAGCAGTTCTTC
CASSQDWTSGWEQFF
>TRBJ1-5|TRBD1|-|TRBV27
TGTGCCAGCAGTCGACGTACAGGGGGCGCAGGACAGCCCCAGCATTTT
CASSRRTGGAGQPQHF
>TRBJ2-3|-|large|TRBV29-1
TGCAGCGTGCACGGGGGAGTCACAGATACGCAGTATTTT
CSVHGGVTDTQYF
>TRBJ1-1|-|many|TRBV5-1
TGCGCCAGCAGCTTGGCCGATCCGAACACTGAAGCTTTCTTT
CASSLADPNTEAFF
>TRBJ2-7|-|many|TRBV6-1
TGTGCCAGCAGTGAGATGAGGGGCATTTCCTACGAGCAGTACTTC
CASSEMRGISYEQYF
>TRBJ1-5|-|medium-sized|TRBV28
TGTGCCAGCAGTTTTCGAGGGAAGGGCAATCAGCCCCAGCATTTT
CASSFRGKGNQPQHF
>TRBJ2-2|TRBD1|many|TRBV6-1
TGTGCCCTCGGGACAGCACCAGGGCTGTTTTTT
CALGTAPGLFF
>TRBJ1-2|-|-|TRBV7-8
TGTGCCAGCAGCCTAAGGGATACCACCTATGGCTACACCTTC
CASSLRDTTYGYTF
>TRBJ2-6|-|many|TRBV9
TGTGCCAGCAGCGTACAAGGGGCCAACGTCCTGACTTTC
CASSVQGANVLTF
>TRBJ1-5|-|-|TRBV7-8
TGTGCCAGCAGCTTAGGGGGGTCTGATATTTCAGCCCAGCATTTT
CASSLGGSDISAQHF
>TRBJ2-1|-|many|TRBV5-1
TGCGCCAGCAGCTTGGAGGCAGGGTTCTTGAATGAGCAGTTCTTC
CASSLEAGFLNEQFF
>TRBJ2-7|TRBD2|medium-sized|TRBV5-1
TGCGCCAGCTCTCGACGGGAGGGGTCCTACGAGCAGTACTTC
CASSRREGSYEQYF
>TRBJ1-1|-|-|TRBV7-2
TGTGCCAGCAGCAGAGATAGACGGGGGACTGAAGCTTTCTTT
CASSRDRRGTEAFF
>TRBJ2-5|TRBD2|-|TRBV5-1
TGCGCCAGCAGCTTGGAAGCGGGGGGTGCCGGCACCCAGTACTTC
CASSLEAGGAGTQYF
>TRBJ1-2|TRBD1|many|TRBV11-2
TGTGCCAGCAGCCGGGACAGTAACTATGGCTACACCTTC
CASSRDSNYGYTF
>TRBJ1-5|TRBD1|many|TRBV6-6
TGTGCCAGCAGCCATGGACAGGAGCAGCCCCAGCATTTT
CASSHGQEQPQHF
>TRBJ2-1|-|few|TRBV2
TGTGCCAGCGGACCACAGAGGCTTGAGCAGTTCTTC
CASGPQRLEQFF
>TRBJ2-1|TRBD2|many|TRBV5-4
TGTGCCAGCAGCTTGGCGGGGGGTAATATAAATGAGCAGTTCTTC
CASSLAGGNINEQFF
>TRBJ2-5|TRBD2|-|TRBV11-2
TGTGCCAGCAGCGTGGGGCTAGCGGGAGAAGAGACCCAGTACTTC
CASSVGLAGEETQYF
>TRBJ2-3|TRBD2|-|TRBV7-2
TGTGCCAGCAGCGGCCGTTTCGGACTAGCCTTCAGCACAGATACGCAGTATTTT
CASSGRFGLAFSTDTQYF
>TRBJ2-1|TRBD2|few|TRBV7-9
TGTGCCAGCAGCTTCACGGGAGGCGGTGAGCAGTTCTTC
CASSFTGGGEQFF
>TRBJ2-2|-|medium-sized|TRBV11-2
TGTGCCAGCAGCTTAGGTCAGTTTACCGGGGAGCTGTTTTTT
CASSLGQFTGELFF
>TRBJ1-4|-|medium-sized|TRBV9
TGTGCCAGCAGCGTAGAGGGTTTCCTTAATGAAAAACTGTTTTTT
CASSVEGFLNEKLFF
>TRBJ2-2|TRBD1|many|TRBV29-1
TGCAGCGTTGAAGTCCAGCAGGGGGCCGACACCGGGGAGCTGTTTTTT
CSVEVQQGADTGELFF
>TRBJ1-5|-|many|TRBV24-1
TGTGCCATGATCGACAGGAGGAGCAATCAGCCCCAGCATTTT
CAMIDRRSNQPQHF
>TRBJ1-3|-|many|TRBV20-1
TGCAGTGCCATGGAGAACCCCTCTGGAAACACCATATATTTT
CSAMENPSGNTIYF
>TRBJ2-1|TRBD1|many|TRBV20-1
TGCAGTGCCAGGGACAGGGGAATAGACTCCTACAATGAGCAGTTCTTC
CSARDRGIDSYNEQFF
>TRBJ2-7|-|many|TRBV12-3/TRBV12-4
TGTGCCAGCAGTTCTTCACTGAGCTCCTACGAGCAGTACTTC
CASSSSLSSYEQYF
>TRBJ2-1|TRBD1|many|TRBV29-1
TGCAGCGTTGAAGACACAGGGGGCGGCCGCCATGAGCAGTTCTTC
CSVEDTGGGRHEQFF
>TRBJ1-6|TRBD1|medium-sized|TRBV6-2/TRBV6-3
TGTGCCAGCAATCCGGGACAGTATAATTCACCCCTCCACTTT
CASNPGQYNSPLHF
>TRBJ1-6|-|medium-sized|TRBV2
TGTGCCAGCACGCAGGATAATTCACCCCTCCACTTT
CASTQDNSPLHF
>TRBJ1-1|TRBD1|few|TRBV11-2
TGTGCCAGCAGCTCACCCGGGACAGCGAACACTGAAGCTTTCTTT
CASSSPGTANTEAFF
>TRBJ2-5|TRBD2|-|TRBV5-6
TGTGCCAGCAGCAGGAGACTAGCGGGGTACCAAGAGACCCAGTACTTC
CASSRRLAGYQETQYF
>TRBJ2-5|-|many|TRBV7-9
TGTGCCAGCAGCTTTGGAAGCGGCCAAGAGACCCAGTACTTC
CASSFGSGQETQYF
>TRBJ2-2|-|large|TRBV6-6
TGTGCCAGCAGTTATCGGGGGACCGGGGAGCTGTTTTTT
CASSYRGTGELFF
>TRBJ1-4|-|many|TRBV20-1
TGCAGTGCTTTACAGGGACTGACTAATGAAAAACTGTTTTTT
CSALQGLTNEKLFF
>TRBJ2-1|TRBD2|many|TRBV3-1
TGTGCCAGCAGCCCAGGCATACTAGCGGGAGGCGGCCCGGGCAATGAGCAGTTCTTC
CASSPGILAGGGPGNEQFF
>TRBJ2-5|TRBD2|few|TRBV20-1
TGCAGTGCCCCTCCGGCTAGCGGGCAAGAGACCCAGTACTTC
CSAPPASGQETQYF
>TRBJ1-2|-|-|TRBV20-1
TGCAGTGCTAGAGACCCCCTGGGGTATGGCTACACCTTC
CSARDPLGYGYTF
>TRBJ2-1|TRBD2|many|TRBV12-3/TRBV12-4
TGTGCCAGCACTCTAAGGTCTAGCGGGGACAATGAGCAGTTCTTC
CASTLRSSGDNEQFF
>TRBJ1-3|-|few|TRBV10-3
TGTGCCATCAGCGTAGGTCCGCCCTCTGGAAACACCATATATTTT
CAISVGPPSGNTIYF
>TRBJ1-2|-|many|TRBV6-6
TGTGCCAGCAGTTATGGGGGGGAACTCAACTATGGCTACACCTTC
CASSYGGELNYGYTF
>TRBJ2-3|TRBD1|-|TRBV11-2
TGTGCCAGCAGTTCAACCACAGGGGGAGATACGCAGTATTTT
CASSSTTGGDTQYF